These 24 T cell receptor beta chains originate from one sample sequenced in a study of T cells after posttransplantation cyclophosphamide. The naive gate required viable CD3+CD4+ or CD3+CD8+ cells with CCR7+CD45RA+CD45RO-CD95-CD27+CD28+ phenotype. Generated by immunoSEQ multiplex PCR, the TCRdb table keeps only in-frame clones and is missing some. In the table there are fewer than 25,000 clones, around 97% of which are singletons. Sequencing was carried out using naive CD4+ T cells sorted from PBMCs. The receptors derive from a man between 45 and 60 years old in good health, CMV-negative, and a related stem cell transplant donor.

This rearrangement joins TRBV19 to TRBJ2-6; tentatively, D is TRBD2 (5 bases). The CDR3 is 20 residues long. CDR1 and CDR2 (germline): LNHDA, SQIVND (reference sequence). The ends were cut back, 5 bases at V and 0 bases at J, with 23 bases in the middle. The CDR3 bases are TGTGCCAGTAGTCCCCTTCCGGCGGGCTCGGTAATCTCTGGGGCCAACGTCCTGACTTTC. This encodes CASSPLPAGSVISGANVLTF.

In its sample, this clone was seen once. The V and J genes are TRBV7-9 and TRBJ2-5; 7 nucleotides align to TRBD1. With V trimmed by 2 bases and J by 2 bases, 5 bases remained unmatched. The CDR3 sequence is 15 residues long. Germline CDR1 is SEHNR and CDR2 is FQNEAQ (reference sequence). CDR3 nucleotides: TGTGCCAGCAGCTTAATGGGGGACAGACAAGAGACCCAGTACTTC. Protein product: CASSLMGDRQETQYF. Complete variable domain (other parts from reference TRBV7-9 and TRBJ2-5): DTGVSQNPRHKITKRGQNVTFRCDPISEHNRLYWYRQTLGQGPEFLTYFQNEAQLEKSRLLSDRFSAERPKGSFSTLEIQRTEQGDSAMYLCASSLMGDRQETQYFGPGTRLLVL.

The rearrangement links TRBV30 to TRBJ2-3; 8 bases agree with TRBD2. Losses at the gene ends were 4 bases for V and 0 bases for J; bases not matched to a gene: 0. This CDR3 spans 13 amino acids. Germline CDR1 reads GTSNPN; CDR2 reads SVGIG (reference sequence). CDR3 amino acids: CAWTSGSTDTQYF. CDR3 DNA sequence: TGTGCCTGGACTAGCGGGAGCACAGATACGCAGTATTTT.

This chain uses TRBV10-3 with TRBJ2-3; D is possibly TRBD1 (6 bases). The CDR3 length is 17 residues. The germline gives CDR1 ENHRY, CDR2 SYGVKD. The ends were cut back, 0 bases at V and 2 bases at J, with 15 bases in the middle. In DNA, the CDR3 is TGTGCCATCAGTGAGTCGAACAGGGCCCATTCCACAGATACGCAGTATTTT. Protein product: CAISESNRAHSTDTQYF.

V is TRBV7-3 and J is TRBJ2-2; D perhaps matches TRBD1 (6 bases). V lost 5 bases, J lost 1 base, and 11 bases lay in between. The CDR3 spans 15 residues. Germline CDR1 is SGHTA and CDR2 is FQGTGA. CDR3 DNA sequence: TGTGCCAGCAGCAAAACGGGACAGAACACCGGGGAGCTGTTTTTT. It encodes CASSKTGQNTGELFF.

This chain links TRBV7-2 with TRBJ2-1; the match to TRBD2 covers 13 bases. J gave up 5 bases and V 6 bases, and 4 bases lay outside the gene matches. Germline V lookup: CDR1 SGHTA, CDR2 FQGNSA. CDR3 length: 15 residues. The CDR3 sequence: CASSWTSGGHNEQFF. The CDR3 DNA reads TGTGCCAGCAGTTGGACTAGCGGGGGTCACAATGAGCAGTTCTTC.

The chain uses TRBV7-8 and TRBJ2-5; 15 positions match TRBD2. The DNA end favors TRBJ2-7, so the J call may be wrong. The length of the CDR3 is 15 residues. Germline CDR1 and CDR2: SGHVS and FQNEAQ. This CDR3 reads CASSWTSGGAYEQYF. CDR3 in DNA: TGTGCCAGCAGTTGGACTAGCGGGGGGGCCTACGAGCAGTACTTC.

J is TRBJ2-3 and V is TRBV6-4; D is unclear. The CDR3 runs 14 residues. Germline V gives CDR1 MRHNA, CDR2 SNTAGT. V was pared by 3 bases and J by 2 bases, with 9 bases between. The CDR3 region has the DNA TGTGCCAGCAGTGAGATCTATAACACAGATACGCAGTATTTT. This codes for CASSEIYNTDTQYF.

The gene calls are TRBV11-3 and TRBJ2-2; TRBD2 agrees at 14 bases. After removal of 5 bases from V and 5 bases from J, the junction contained 1 base not matched to a gene. CDR1 and CDR2 from the germline V gene are SGHNT and YENEEA. The CDR3 extends over 15 amino acids. The CDR3 region is CASSGLAGGTGELFF. The CDR3 DNA follows: TGTGCCAGCAGCGGACTAGCGGGGGGAACCGGGGAGCTGTTTTTT.

As regards this clone: The junction differs from germline at one of its ends, possibly a read error. This chain links TRBV7-7 with TRBJ2-5, with TRBD2 matching over 10 bases. The V gene's germline CDR1 is SSHAT and CDR2 FNYEAQ (reference sequence). There are 17 residues in the CDR3. CDR3 nucleotides: TGTGCTAGCAGTCAGGGGGCTAGCGGGAGTCAGGCGGAGACCCAGTACTTC. It translates to CASSQGASGSQAETQYF.

This clone was counted once. The chain has TRBV7-9 and TRBJ2-6, with D perhaps matching TRBD2 (5 bases). The ends were cut back, 2 bases at V and 0 bases at J, with 5 bases in the middle. In germline, CDR1 is SEHNR, CDR2 FQNEAQ (reference sequence). The CDR3 length is 15 residues. The chain's CDR3 is CASSLRGSGANVLTF. Here the CDR3 DNA reads TGTGCCAGCAGCTTACGGGGCTCTGGGGCCAACGTCCTGACTTTC.

The CDR3 here is CASSPLGTRQETQYF. The CDR3 bases are TGTGCCAGCTCACCACTAGGGACACGACAAGAGACCCAGTACTTC. The chain employs TRBV18 and TRBJ2-5; a weak D match, TRBD1 (6 bases). Germline-derived CDR1 and CDR2 are KGHSH and LQKENI. V lost 1 base and J lost 2, with 11 bases in between. The CDR3 is 15 amino acids.

The chain is built from TRBV4-1 and TRBJ2-5; tentatively, D is TRBD1 (6 bases). This CDR3 spans 14 amino acids. V lost 4 bases, J lost 3 bases, and 12 bases lay in between. Germline CDR1 MGHRA, CDR2 YSYEKL. The CDR3 spells CASSPQGTEETQYF. For the CDR3, the DNA is TGCGCCAGCAGCCCTCAGGGGACGGAAGAGACCCAGTACTTC.

The rearrangement joins TRBV5-1 to TRBJ2-7; D remains ambiguous. V was cut by 0 bases and J by 1 base, with 11 bases left in between. This CDR3 comprises 15 residues. Per germline, CDR1 SGHRS and CDR2 YFSETQ. The CDR3 DNA reads as TGCGCCAGCAGCTTGGATCCAGGTTTGTCCTACGAGCAGTACTTC. The encoded protein is CASSLDPGLSYEQYF.

The chain carries TRBV5-1 and TRBJ2-7; 7 bases fit TRBD1. Germline CDR1 is SGHRS and CDR2 is YFSETQ. The CDR3 has 13 residues. With 1 base clipped from V and 6 bases from J, the junction kept 4 bases outside the gene matches. This CDR3 is CASSLRGPVEQYF. The CDR3 DNA reads as TGCGCCAGCAGCTTGAGGGGGCCGGTCGAGCAGTACTTC.

The chain carries TRBV5-1 and TRBJ2-7, with 11 bases fitting TRBD2. The V segment lost 4 bases and the J segment 2 bases; nucleotides outside the gene matches: 5. The CDR3 is 15 residues long. Germline lookup yields CDR1 SGHRS and CDR2 YFSETQ. CDR3 amino acids: CASSPSGRPTYEQYF. The CDR3 bases are TGCGCCAGCAGCCCTAGCGGGAGGCCAACCTACGAGCAGTACTTC.

The CDR3 sequence is CASSFRANTEAFF. CDR3 DNA: TGTGCCAGCAGCTTCAGGGCAAACACTGAAGCTTTCTTT. The J gene is TRBJ1-1, the V gene TRBV11-2; D possibly corresponds to TRBD1 (5 bases). Germline V CDR1 and CDR2: SGHAT, FQNNGV. The CDR3 totals 13 residues. V lost 3 bases, J lost 2 bases, and 7 bases lay in between. The full variable domain, in which reference TRBV11-2 and TRBJ1-1 provide the parts outside the CDR3, is EAGVAQSPRYKIIEKRQSVAFWCNPISGHATLYWYQQILGQGPKLLIQFQNNGVVDDSQLPKDRFSAERLKGVDSTLKIQPAKLEDSAVYLCASSFRANTEAFFGQGTRLTVV.

The rearrangement links TRBV7-6 to TRBJ2-5; D perhaps matches TRBD2 (6 bases). The V and J ends lost 5 bases and 2 bases respectively, with 12 bases between them. This CDR3 spans 14 amino acids. Germline lookup yields CDR1 SGHVS and CDR2 FNYEAQ. CDR3 sequence: CASSMGGRQETQYF. The CDR3 DNA sequence: TGTGCCAGCAGCATGGGGGGACGTCAAGAGACCCAGTACTTC.

This clone has just one count. This chain joins TRBV5-1 and TRBJ2-7; 9 nucleotides line up with TRBD2. This CDR3 is 16 amino acids long. Looked up from germline, CDR1 is SGHRS and CDR2 is YFSETQ. Trimming at V came to 4 bases and at J to 4 bases, leaving 12 bases not matched to a gene. The CDR3 DNA sequence: TGCGCCAGCAGCCCCAGCGGGGGGAATAGGGGGTACGAGCAGTACTTC. This encodes CASSPSGGNRGYEQYF.

In the case of this clone: One end of the junction does not line up with germline, which may come from a read error. Other DNA sequences in this sample translate to the same CDR3. J is TRBJ2-4 and V is TRBV18; 8 nucleotides match TRBD2. The CDR3 totals 15 residues. Germline V gives CDR1 KGHSH, CDR2 LQKENI. For the CDR3, the DNA is TGTGCCAGCTCACCCTATACTAGCGGCAAAAACATCCAGTACTTC. Its protein is CASSPYTSGKNIQYF.

The rearrangement uses TRBV20-1 and TRBJ1-2, with unresolved D. Germline V lookup: CDR1 DFQATT, CDR2 SNEGSKA (reference sequence). The CDR3 covers 10 residues. V lost 1 base to trimming and J lost 8 bases, with 5 bases between them. The CDR3, as DNA: TGCAGTGCTAGAGTCGGGGGCTACACCTTC. The encoded protein is CSARVGGYTF.

The CDR3 nucleotides are TGTGCCAGCACGGCGTGGGTAGCGGGAGAGGTGGATACGCAGTATTTT. Residues: CASTAWVAGEVDTQYF. V is TRBV27 and J is TRBJ2-3; TRBD2 aligns across 9 bases. Germline V gives CDR1 MNHEY, CDR2 SMNVEV (reference sequence). With 7 bases clipped from V and 6 bases from J, the junction kept 14 bases outside the gene matches. The CDR3 has 16 amino acids.

V is TRBV19 and J is TRBJ2-1; TRBD2 matches 7 bases. CDR3 size: 15 residues. CDR1 and CDR2 from the germline V gene are LNHDA and SQIVND (reference sequence). J was trimmed by 5 bases and V by 1 base; bases with no gene match: 5. The CDR3 sequence is CASSIGGRNNNEQFF. CDR3 nucleotide sequence: TGTGCCAGTAGTATAGGCGGGAGAAACAACAATGAGCAGTTCTTC.

V usage is TRBV18 and J usage is TRBJ2-5; no reliable D call. The end of the DNA aligns better with TRBJ2-7, so the J call may be wrong. Germline V gives CDR1 KGHSH, CDR2 LQKENI. The CDR3 is 16 residues long. The CDR3 sequence is CASSPRVQPESHEQYF. The CDR3 DNA follows: TGTGCCAGCTCACCACGAGTACAGCCCGAGAGCCACGAGCAGTACTTC.